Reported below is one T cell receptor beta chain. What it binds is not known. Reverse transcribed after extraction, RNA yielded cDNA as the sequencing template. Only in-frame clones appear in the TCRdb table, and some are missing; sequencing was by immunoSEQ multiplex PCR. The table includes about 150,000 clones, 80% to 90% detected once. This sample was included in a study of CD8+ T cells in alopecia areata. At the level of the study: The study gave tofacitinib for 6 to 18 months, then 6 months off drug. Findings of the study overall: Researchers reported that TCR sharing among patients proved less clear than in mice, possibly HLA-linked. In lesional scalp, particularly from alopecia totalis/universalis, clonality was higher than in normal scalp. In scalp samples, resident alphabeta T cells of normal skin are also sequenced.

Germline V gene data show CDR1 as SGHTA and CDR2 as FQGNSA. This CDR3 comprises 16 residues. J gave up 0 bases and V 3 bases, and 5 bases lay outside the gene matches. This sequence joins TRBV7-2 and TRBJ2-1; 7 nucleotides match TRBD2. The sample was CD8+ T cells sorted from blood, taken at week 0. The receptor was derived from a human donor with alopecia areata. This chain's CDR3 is CASSLSGGSSYNEQFF. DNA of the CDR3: TGTGCCAGCAGCTTGTCCGGGGGGAGCTCCTACAATGAGCAGTTCTTC.